This T cell receptor beta chain derives from a study of PD-1 blockade in classical Hodgkin lymphoma. General study results and limits: By cycle point C4D1, TCR diversity had risen significantly in CD4+ cells (but not CD8+ cells).

Time point specified: cycle 4 day 1 (C4D1), after about 6 weeks of nivolumab. All patients experienced relapse after autologous stem cell transplantation, and brentuximab vedotin exposure was variable. The CDR3 totals 12 residues. Germline V lookup: CDR1 SGHDT, CDR2 YYEEEE. On this clone: No antigen is known for it. One end of the junction varies from germline; a read error may be responsible. Other DNA sequences in this sample translate to the same CDR3.

Method: immunoSEQ multiplex PCR; TCRdb's copy keeps in-frame clones and lacks some. Here the sample spans over 75,000 clones, less than 95% being singletons. The source is a human donor with classical Hodgkin lymphoma. Sequencing was performed on peripheral blood mononuclear cells (PBMCs), taken before the fourth cycle of nivolumab. The chain has TRBV5-6 and TRBJ1-1, with D maybe TRBD1 (6 bases). The CDR3 loop is CASSLGDTEAFF. Written as DNA, the CDR3 is TGTGCCAGCAGCTTAGGGGACACCGAAGCTTTCTTT.